This T cell receptor beta chain was identified during a study of control samples from healthy donors and cancer patients. The CDR3 has 12 amino acids. Germline trimming cut 8 bases from V and 5 bases from J; bases unmatched to any gene: 2. Germline V CDR1 and CDR2: LNHDA, SQIVND (reference sequence). Clones were read by immunoSEQ multiplex PCR, and TCRdb kept only the in-frame ones, dropping some. The table has 70,000 to 90,000 clones, 90% to 95% seen once. The sample consisted of blood. The sequence was obtained from a woman younger than 30 in good health. The chain carries TRBV19 and TRBJ2-7; 11 positions match TRBD1. CDR3 in amino acids: CASGDRGDEQYF. CDR3 in DNA: TGTGCCAGTGGGGACAGGGGGGACGAGCAGTACTTC. The entire variable domain, with the rest obtained from reference TRBV19 and TRBJ2-7, is as follows: DGGITQSPKYLFRKEGQNVTLSCEQNLNHDAMYWYRQDPGQGLRLIYYSQIVNDFQKGDIAEGYSVSREKKESFPLTVTSAQKNPTAFYLCASGDRGDEQYFGPGTRLTVT.